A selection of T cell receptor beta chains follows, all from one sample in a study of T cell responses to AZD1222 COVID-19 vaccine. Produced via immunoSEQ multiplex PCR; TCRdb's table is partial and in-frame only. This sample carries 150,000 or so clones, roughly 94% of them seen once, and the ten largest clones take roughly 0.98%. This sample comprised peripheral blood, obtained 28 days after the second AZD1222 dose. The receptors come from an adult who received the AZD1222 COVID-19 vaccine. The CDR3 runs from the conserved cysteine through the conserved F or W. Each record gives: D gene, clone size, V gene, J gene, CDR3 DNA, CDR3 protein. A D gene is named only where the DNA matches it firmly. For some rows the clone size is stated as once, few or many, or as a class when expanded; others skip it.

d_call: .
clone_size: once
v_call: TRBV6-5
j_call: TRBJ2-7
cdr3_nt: TGTGCCAGCAGTTTATCCAGGTTCTCCTACGAGCAGTACTTC
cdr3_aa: CASSLSRFSYEQYF

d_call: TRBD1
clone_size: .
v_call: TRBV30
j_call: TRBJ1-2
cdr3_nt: TGTGCCTGGAGTGCTCCTCAGGGGGGAGGCTACACCTTC
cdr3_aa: CAWSAPQGGGYTF

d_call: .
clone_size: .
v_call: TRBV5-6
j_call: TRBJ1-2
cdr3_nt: TGTGCCAGCAGCTTGCGGGGGCGGGAGGATGGCTTCACCTTC
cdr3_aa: CASSLRGREDGFTF

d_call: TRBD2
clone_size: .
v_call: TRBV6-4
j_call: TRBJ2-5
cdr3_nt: TGTGCCAGCAGTGCCGCGAGGGAGCGGGGGGCTCGCGGCGAAGAGACCCAGTACTTC
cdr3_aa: CASSAARERGARGEETQYF

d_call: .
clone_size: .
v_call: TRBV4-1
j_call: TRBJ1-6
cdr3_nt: TGCGCCAGCAGCCAGGGGCTCTCGGCGGGACTGGGGAATTCACCCCTCCACTTT
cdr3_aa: CASSQGLSAGLGNSPLHF

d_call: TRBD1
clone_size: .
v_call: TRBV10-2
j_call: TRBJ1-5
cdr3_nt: TGCGCCAGCAGTGACTCGACAGGGGCACAGCCCCAGCATTTT
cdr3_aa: CASSDSTGAQPQHF

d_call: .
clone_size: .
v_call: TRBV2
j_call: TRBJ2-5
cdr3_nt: TGTGCCAGCAGTGCGATGATGGGGTTAGAGACCCAGTACTTC
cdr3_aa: CASSAMMGLETQYF

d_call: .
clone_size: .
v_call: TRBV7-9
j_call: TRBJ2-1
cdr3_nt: TGTGCCAGCAGCCCCCGGACACCGAGCTCCTACAATGAGCAGTTCTTC
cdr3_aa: CASSPRTPSSYNEQFF

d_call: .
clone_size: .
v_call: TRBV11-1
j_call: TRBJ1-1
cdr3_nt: TGTGCCAGCAGCTTAGTCGGGGGAAGCGACACTGAAGCTTTCTTT
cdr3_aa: CASSLVGGSDTEAFF

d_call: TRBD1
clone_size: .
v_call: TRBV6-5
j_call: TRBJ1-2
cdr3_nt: TGTGCCAGCAGTATACAGGGGGCAGGGTATGGCTACACCTTC
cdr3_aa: CASSIQGAGYGYTF

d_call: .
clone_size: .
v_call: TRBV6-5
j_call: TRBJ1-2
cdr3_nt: TGTGCCAGCAGTTACCCACAGGGCGGTCACTATGGCTACACCTTC
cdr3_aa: CASSYPQGGHYGYTF

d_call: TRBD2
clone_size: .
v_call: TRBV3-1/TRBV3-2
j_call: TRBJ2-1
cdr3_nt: TGTGCCAGCGCCACGGGGGGGCCTGCCGATGAGCAGTTCTTC
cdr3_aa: CASATGGPADEQFF

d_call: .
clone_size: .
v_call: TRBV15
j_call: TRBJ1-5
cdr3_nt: TGTGCCACCAGCAGAGTTACAGAGGGCAATCAGCCCCAGCATTTT
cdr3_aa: CATSRVTEGNQPQHF

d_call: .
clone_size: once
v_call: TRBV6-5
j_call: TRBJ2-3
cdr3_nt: TGTGCCAGCAGCGAGGGGACACTTAGCACAGATACGCAGTATTTT
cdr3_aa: CASSEGTLSTDTQYF

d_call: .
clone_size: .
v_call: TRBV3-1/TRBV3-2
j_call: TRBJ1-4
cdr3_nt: TGTGCCAGCAGCCAAGAAGGGTCCCGGAATGAAAAACTGTTTTTT
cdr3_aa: CASSQEGSRNEKLFF

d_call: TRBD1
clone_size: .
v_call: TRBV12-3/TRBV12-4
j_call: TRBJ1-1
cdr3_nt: TGTGCCAGCAGTTCGACAGGGAGTGAAGCTTTCTTT
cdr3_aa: CASSSTGSEAFF

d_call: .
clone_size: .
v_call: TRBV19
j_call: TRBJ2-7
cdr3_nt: TGTGCCAGTAGTTTCGGGCGAGGGTCCTACGAGCAGTACTTC
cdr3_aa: CASSFGRGSYEQYF

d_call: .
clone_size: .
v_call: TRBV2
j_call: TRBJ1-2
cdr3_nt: TGTGCCAGCAGTGAAGGGGCAGGTGCCGATGGCTACACCTTC
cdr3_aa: CASSEGAGADGYTF

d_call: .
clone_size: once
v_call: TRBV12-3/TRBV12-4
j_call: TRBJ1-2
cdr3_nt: TGTGCCAGCAGAGGGGACACCCTTGGCTACACCTTC
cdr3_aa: CASRGDTLGYTF

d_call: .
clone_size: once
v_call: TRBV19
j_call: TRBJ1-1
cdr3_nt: TGTGCCAGTAGTCCCCTAAGTGGACCGGGGGTCACTGAAGCTTTCTTT
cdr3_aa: CASSPLSGPGVTEAFF

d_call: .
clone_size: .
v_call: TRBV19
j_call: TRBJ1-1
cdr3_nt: TGTGCCAGTAGTCCCTTCATTCGGAACACTGAAGCTTTCTTT
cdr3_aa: CASSPFIRNTEAFF

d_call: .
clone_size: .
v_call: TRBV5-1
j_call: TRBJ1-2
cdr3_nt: TGCGCCAGCAGCGGGGGAGGGTATGGCTACACCTTC
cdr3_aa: CASSGGGYGYTF